This record covers a single TCR beta chain. Its antigen is unidentified. The study reverse transcribed the entire isolated RNA, so it sequenced expressed TCRB transcripts. Generated by immunoSEQ multiplex PCR, the TCRdb table keeps only in-frame clones and is missing some. The table shows 150,000 to 190,000 clones, with 10% occurring only once. The data are from a study of beta chain features in type 1 diabetes. Broader study findings: TCRB CDR3s from Type 1 diabetes patients were moderately but significantly shorter in all four CD4+ subsets.

CDR1 and CDR2 from the germline V gene are LGHNA and YNFKEQ. V was cut by 0 bases and J by 0 bases, with 9 bases left in between. There are 16 residues in the CDR3. The specimen was central memory CD4+ T cells from blood. This TCR derives from a man aged 30-40 years with type 1 diabetes. This chain uses TRBV4-2 with TRBJ1-5; D may be TRBD1 (5 bases). DNA of the CDR3: TGTGCCAGCAGCCAAGAGGCTAGGGGTAGCAATCAGCCCCAGCATTTT. It specifies CASSQEARGSNQPQHF.